Each of the 29 T cell receptor beta chains below was sequenced from the same sample in a study of T cell repertoires in cytomegalovirus infection. Using its own MiXCR run on the reads, TCRdb lists one record per CDR3 protein. Of about 490,000 distinct CDR3 sequences detected, more than 15% appear once; the ten largest clones hold under 30%. Material for sequencing was CD8+ T cells from PBMCs. The receptors here all came from a human donor in good health (CMV status not recorded). Some clones in this sample may be carry-over from other donors' samples.

This clonotype was observed many times. V is TRBV7-6 and J is TRBJ2-1; no clear D gene. The CDR3 runs 13 residues. Trimming left V 2 bases short and J 3 bases short, with 5 bases between. In germline, CDR1 is SGHVS, CDR2 FNYEAQ. The CDR3 DNA reads TGTGCCAGCAGCTTACCTGACTACAATGAGCAGTTCTTC. Amino acids: CASSLPDYNEQFF.

This clonotype was recorded at least ten times. The chain combines TRBV6-5 with TRBJ2-7; TRBD2 agrees at 11 bases. After removal of 2 bases from V and 0 bases from J, the junction contained 9 bases not matched to a gene. This CDR3 spans 18 amino acids. Germline V gene data show CDR1 as MNHEY and CDR2 as SVGAGI. CDR3 coding DNA: TGTGCCAGCAGTTACGGACTAGCGGGTGGGGGTATCTCCTACGAGCAGTACTTC. Its protein is CASSYGLAGGGISYEQYF.

In its sample, this clonotype was seen many times. This chain uses TRBV5-1 with TRBJ2-6; D remains unclear. CDR3 length equals 15 residues. Trimming left V 4 bases short and J 4 bases short, with 12 bases between. CDR1 and CDR2 from the germline V gene are SGHRS and YFSETQ. CDR3 region: CASSPKGRGANVLTF. The CDR3 region has the DNA TGCGCCAGCAGCCCGAAGGGCCGGGGGGCCAACGTCCTGACTTTC.

This chain links TRBV4-1 with TRBJ2-2, with D tentatively TRBD2 (5 bases). Germline V lookup: CDR1 MGHRA, CDR2 YSYEKL. V lost 0 bases and J 0 bases, leaving 8 bases between the germline ends. CDR3 length equals 16 residues. DNA for the CDR3: TGCGCCAGCAGCCAAGATGGGCGGGCGAACACCGGGGAGCTGTTTTTT. It encodes CASSQDGRANTGELFF.

In its sample, this clonotype was seen many times. The rearrangement links TRBV7-9 to TRBJ2-5; tentatively, D is TRBD1 or TRBD2 (5 bases each). The V end was cut by 5 bases, the J end by 3 bases, with 10 bases between. This CDR3 spans 13 amino acids. Looked up from germline, CDR1 is SEHNR and CDR2 is FQNEAQ (reference sequence). The CDR3 sequence is CASSLGTEETQYF. CDR3 coding DNA: TGTGCCAGCAGCCTAGGGACGGAAGAGACCCAGTACTTC.

This clonotype appeared a few times. The chain couples TRBV29-1 to TRBJ2-6; D is uncertain. The V gene lost 1 base and the J gene lost 2 bases, with 12 bases spanning the gap. The length of the CDR3 is 16 residues. Germline CDR1 and CDR2: SQVTM and ANQGSEA. CDR3 amino acids: CSVEVRGEPGANVLTF. As DNA, the CDR3 is TGCAGCGTTGAAGTCAGAGGAGAACCTGGGGCCAACGTCCTGACTTTC. Full variable domain (remainder filled in from reference TRBV29-1 and TRBJ2-6): SAVISQKPSRDICQRGTSLTIQCQVDSQVTMMFWYRQQPGQSLTLIATANQGSEATYESGFVIDKFPISRPNLTFSTLTVSNMSPEDSSIYLCSVEVRGEPGANVLTFGAGSRLTVL.

There are a few counts of this clonotype. The chain has TRBV2 and TRBJ1-6, with TRBD1 matching 10 bases. Germline V gene lookup returns CDR1 SNHLY and CDR2 FYNNEI. CDR3 length: 15 amino acids. V dropped 1 base and J dropped 6; count of bases not matched to a gene: 0. The CDR3 coding sequence is TGTGCCAGCAGTGAAGGGACAGGGGGTAATTCACCCCTCCACTTT. It is translated as CASSEGTGGNSPLHF.

This clonotype appeared many times. This sequence joins TRBV29-1 and TRBJ1-1; no reliable D call. The CDR3 covers 11 residues. The V gene lost 0 bases and the J gene lost 7 bases, with 6 bases spanning the gap. Germline V CDR1 and CDR2: SQVTM, ANQGSEA. As DNA, the CDR3 is TGCAGCGTTGAAGACCAAAGTGAAGCTTTCTTT. Translated, it gives CSVEDQSEAFF.

In this sample, this clonotype turned up many times. This sequence joins TRBV10-3 and TRBJ2-1; D is uncertain. This CDR3 contains 16 residues. V was shortened by 5 bases and J by 0 bases, with 14 bases between the two germline ends. Germline CDR1 is ENHRY and CDR2 is SYGVKD. CDR3 coding DNA: TGTGCCATCAGTTCAGTGACACCGAGCTCCTACAATGAGCAGTTCTTC. It codes for CAISSVTPSSYNEQFF.

In the case of this clonotype: The CDR3 does not close with the conserved phenylalanine or tryptophan, likely indicating a read error. V usage is TRBV7-2 and J usage is TRBJ2-5; D perhaps matches TRBD2 (7 bases). The V gene's germline CDR1 is SGHTA and CDR2 FQGNSA. Trimming removed 5 bases at V and 4 bases at J, with 17 bases between. The CDR3 is made up of 15 amino acids. The chain's CDR3 is CASSPGGGGGETQYL. The CDR3 coding sequence is TGTGCCAGCAGCCCCGGAGGGGGGGGGGGAGAGACCCAGTACTTA.

This clonotype has a single count. This chain's CDR3 is CASSLGDTPSPQHF. Written as DNA, the CDR3 is TGCGCCAGCAGCTTGGGGGACACCCCGTCGCCCCAGCATTTT. The V call is TRBV5-1, the J call TRBJ1-5; possibly TRBD1 for D (6 bases). This CDR3 is built from 14 residues. The germline gives CDR1 SGHRS, CDR2 YFSETQ. V was clipped by 0 bases and J by 9 bases, with 13 bases between them. Variable domain in full (rest from reference TRBV5-1 and TRBJ1-5): KAGVTQTPRYLIKTRGQQVTLSCSPISGHRSVSWYQQTPGQGLQFLFEYFSETQRNKGNFPGRFSGRQFSNSRSEMNVSTLELGDSALYLCASSLGDTPSPQHFGDGTRLSIL.

This clonotype was counted ten times or more. The chain recombines TRBV7-6 with TRBJ1-3; perhaps TRBD1 as D (6 bases). From germline, CDR1 is SGHVS and CDR2 FNYEAQ. The CDR3 is 16 residues long. V was pared by 5 bases and J by 0 bases, with 14 bases between. CDR3 bases: TGTGCCAGCAGCCCGTCACAGGGCCGCTCTGGAAACACCATATATTTT. This codes for CASSPSQGRSGNTIYF. The full variable domain, rest sourced from reference TRBV7-6 and TRBJ1-3, is GAGVSQSPRYKVTKRGQDVALRCDPISGHVSLYWYRQALGQGPEFLTYFNYEAQQDKSGLPNDRFSAERPEGSISTLTIQRTEQRDSAMYRCASSPSQGRSGNTIYFGEGSWLTVV.

Ten or more counts support this clonotype. The V gene is TRBV6-1, the J gene TRBJ2-1; D assignment may be TRBD1 or TRBD2 (5 bases each). Germline CDR1 MNHNS, CDR2 SASEGT. The CDR3 is 13 amino acids. V shed 5 bases and J shed 7 bases, with 12 bases lying between them. This chain's CDR3 is CASSHHEGNEQFF. CDR3 nucleotide sequence: TGTGCCAGCAGTCACCACGAGGGGAATGAGCAGTTCTTC.

Ten or more counts support this clonotype. The rearrangement links TRBV4-1 to TRBJ2-1; tentatively, D is TRBD2 (6 bases). V lost 0 bases, J lost 8 bases, and 20 bases lay in between. Germline CDR1 reads MGHRA; CDR2 reads YSYEKL. The CDR3 has 17 amino acids. The DNA for the CDR3 is TGCGCCAGCAGCCAAGAAGGCTTTGGACTACCGGGGCATGAGCAGTTCTTC. Translated, it gives CASSQEGFGLPGHEQFF.

This clonotype was found many times. This sequence joins TRBV7-9 and TRBJ1-4, with D uncertain. Looked up from germline, CDR1 is SEHNR and CDR2 is FQNEAQ (reference sequence). Deletions cut 5 bases from V and 4 bases from J, with 20 bases between. The CDR3 totals 17 residues. The CDR3 bases are TGTGCCAGCAGCCCACCGGGGTCCCGGGGAGTTAATGAAAAACTGTTTTTT. Translation: CASSPPGSRGVNEKLFF.

This clonotype was seen ten or more times. The genes are TRBV7-2 and TRBJ2-7; D might be TRBD1 (6 bases). The CDR3 consists of 14 residues. Germline V gene sequence: CDR1 SGHTA, CDR2 FQGNSA. The germline V and J ends were trimmed by 3 bases and 3 bases, with 12 bases remaining between them. The CDR3: CASSLMDRNYEQYF. The CDR3 DNA reads as TGTGCCAGCAGCTTGATGGACAGAAACTACGAGCAGTACTTC.

A word on this clonotype: A much larger clone lies a single base off, so this may be a read error. This is likely a read error, given that the CDR3 carries no conserved phenylalanine or tryptophan at its end. The rearrangement links TRBV7-9 to TRBJ2-7, with TRBD1 identical over 8 bases. This CDR3 has 14 amino acids. V was clipped by 5 bases and J by 6 bases; unmatched bases: 9. Germline assignment: CDR1 SEHNR and CDR2 FQNEAQ (reference sequence). The CDR3 bases are TGTGCCAGCAGCCGGACAGGGAAAAGAGGCGAGCAGTACTTA. It encodes CASSRTGKRGEQYL.

This clonotype was detected only a few times. J is TRBJ1-1 and V is TRBV27; maybe TRBD1 (6 bases). Germline V lookup: CDR1 MNHEY, CDR2 SMNVEV (reference sequence). The V and J ends lost 4 bases and 4 bases respectively, with 13 bases between them. The CDR3 contains 14 residues. CDR3 region: CASSSVEDSTEAFF. CDR3 DNA sequence: TGTGCCAGCAGTTCAGTAGAGGACAGCACTGAAGCTTTCTTT.

This clonotype was counted at least ten times. CDR3 protein: CASSFKTGGPGELFF. The DNA for the CDR3 is TGTGCCAGCAGCTTTAAGACAGGGGGTCCCGGGGAGCTGTTTTTT. V gene TRBV7-8 combines with J gene TRBJ2-2, with 9 nucleotides matching TRBD1. This CDR3 is 15 amino acids long. From germline, CDR1 is SGHVS and CDR2 FQNEAQ. Germline trimming cut 3 bases from V and 6 bases from J; bases unmatched to any gene: 5.

This clonotype was detected only a few times. V gene TRBV3-1 combines with J gene TRBJ1-1; weak D call: TRBD1 (6 bases). CDR3 length: 16 residues. Trimming took 0 bases from V and 4 from J, leaving 15 bases between them. Germline V gives CDR1 LGHDT, CDR2 YNNKEL (reference sequence). DNA of the CDR3: TGTGCCAGCAGCCAAGATTGGCGGGGGCGGGGCACTGAAGCTTTCTTT. This sequence encodes CASSQDWRGRGTEAFF. The full variable domain, completed using reference TRBV3-1 and TRBJ1-1, is DTAVSQTPKYLVTQMGNDKSIKCEQNLGHDTMYWYKQDSKKFLKIMFSYNNKELIINETVPNRFSPKSPDKAHLNLHINSLELGDSAVYFCASSQDWRGRGTEAFFGQGTRLTVV.

The sample holds many counts of this clonotype. The gene calls are TRBV7-6 and TRBJ2-7, with TRBD2 as a possible D gene (5 bases). The CDR3 consists of 13 residues. V was clipped by 6 bases and J by 1 base, with 10 bases between them. CDR1 is SGHVS, CDR2 FNYEAQ, per germline. The CDR3 DNA follows: TGTGCCAGCAGTTTGGAGGAATCCTACGAGCAGTACTTC. It codes for CASSLEESYEQYF.

As for this clonotype: A read error is possible here, since a much larger clone lies one base away. The chain couples TRBV7-2 to TRBJ1-2, with D perhaps matching TRBD1 (6 bases). This CDR3 is built from 15 residues. The germline V gene encodes CDR1 SGHTA and CDR2 FQGNSA. CDR3 DNA: TGTGCCAGCAGCTCCCGGGACACTGCTAACTATGTCTACACCTTC. Protein product: CASSSRDTANYVYTF.

This clonotype has only a few counts. The chain has TRBV18 and TRBJ2-3; 9 nucleotides agree with TRBD1. Germline-derived CDR1 and CDR2 are KGHSH and LQKENI. The V segment lost 3 bases and the J segment 4 bases; nucleotides outside the gene matches: 5. This CDR3 comprises 15 residues. CDR3 amino acids: CASSPRDRAPDTQYF. CDR3 DNA sequence: TGTGCCAGCTCACCGCGGGACAGGGCCCCAGATACGCAGTATTTT.

This clonotype has a count of ten or more. The chain recombines TRBV7-3 with TRBJ2-1; 12 bases are shared with TRBD2. The CDR3 consists of 19 residues. Germline-derived CDR1 and CDR2 are SGHTA and FQGTGA. V lost 5 bases and J lost 5; bases outside the gene matches: 16. The CDR3 protein is CASSPHGASGRGTDNEQFF. The CDR3 DNA reads TGTGCCAGCAGCCCCCATGGGGCTAGCGGGAGGGGGACCGACAATGAGCAGTTCTTC.

This clonotype has only a few counts. The chain's CDR3 is CASGASRNTQYF. CDR3 DNA sequence: TGTGCCAGCGGGGCTAGCAGAAATACGCAGTATTTT. The chain links TRBV25-1 to TRBJ2-3; possibly TRBD1 or TRBD2 for D (5 bases each). Trimming took 8 bases from V and 7 from J, leaving 13 bases between them. Looked up from germline, CDR1 is MGHDK and CDR2 is SYGVNS. There are 12 residues in the CDR3.

This chain joins TRBV27 and TRBJ2-2, with D perhaps given as TRBD1 or TRBD2 (5 bases each). Trimming stripped 3 bases from V and 7 bases from J, with 12 bases between. The CDR3 spans 14 residues. The germline gives CDR1 MNHEY, CDR2 SMNVEV (reference sequence). This CDR3 is CASSFGTGNGELFF. CDR3 bases: TGTGCCAGCAGTTTTGGGACGGGGAACGGGGAGCTGTTTTTT.

The chain uses TRBV6-6 and TRBJ2-5, with TRBD2 as a possible D gene (5 bases). In germline, CDR1 is MNHNY, CDR2 SVGAGI (reference sequence). Trimming removed 10 bases at V and 3 bases at J, with 15 bases between. CDR3 length equals 13 residues. CDR3: CAITQSGEETQYF. CDR3 DNA: TGTGCCATAACCCAAAGCGGTGAAGAGACCCAGTACTTC.

V and J are TRBV29-1 and TRBJ1-2; D not certain. Germline V gene sequence: CDR1 SQVTM, CDR2 ANQGSEA. The CDR3 has 11 amino acids. The ends were cut back, 6 bases at V and 4 bases at J, with 9 bases in the middle. The CDR3, as DNA: TGCAGCGTGCACCGCAGCTATGGCTACACCTTC. Translating it yields CSVHRSYGYTF. The whole variable domain, remainder taken from reference TRBV29-1 and TRBJ1-2, is SAVISQKPSRDICQRGTSLTIQCQVDSQVTMMFWYRQQPGQSLTLIATANQGSEATYESGFVIDKFPISRPNLTFSTLTVSNMSPEDSSIYLCSVHRSYGYTFGSGTRLTVV.

A few counts support this clonotype. The V and J genes are TRBV2 and TRBJ2-2; tentatively, D is TRBD1 or TRBD2 (5 bases each). This CDR3 spans 13 amino acids. Germline V CDR1 and CDR2: SNHLY, FYNNEI. The V and J ends lost 1 base and 7 bases respectively, with 7 bases between them. The CDR3 sequence: CASSEVGVGELFF. The CDR3 nucleotides read TGTGCCAGCAGTGAAGTGGGGGTCGGGGAGCTGTTTTTT.